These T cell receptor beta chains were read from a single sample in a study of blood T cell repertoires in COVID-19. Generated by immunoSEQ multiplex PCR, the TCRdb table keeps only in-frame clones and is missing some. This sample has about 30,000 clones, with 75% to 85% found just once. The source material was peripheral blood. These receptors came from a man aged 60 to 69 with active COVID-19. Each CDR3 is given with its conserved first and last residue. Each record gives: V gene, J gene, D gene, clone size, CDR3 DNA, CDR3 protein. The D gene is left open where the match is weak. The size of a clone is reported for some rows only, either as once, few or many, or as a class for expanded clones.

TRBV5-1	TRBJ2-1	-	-	TGCGCCAGCTCGCGGAGCGGCTACAATGAGCAGTTCTTC	CASSRSGYNEQFF
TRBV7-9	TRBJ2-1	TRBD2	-	TGTGCCAGCAGCCGGGGACTAGCGGAGCAGTTCTTC	CASSRGLAEQFF
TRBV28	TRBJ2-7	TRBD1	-	TGTGCCAGCAGTTCCCGGGACAGGCCCAGCTACGAGCAGTACTTC	CASSSRDRPSYEQYF
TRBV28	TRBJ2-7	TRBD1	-	TGTGCCAGCAGGTTCAGAGCCCCCGGGACAGGGATGTCCTACGAGCAGTACTTC	CASRFRAPGTGMSYEQYF
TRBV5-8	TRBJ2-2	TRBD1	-	TGTGCCAGCCGACAGGGTGCTCTTCTCGGGGAGCTGTTTTTT	CASRQGALLGELFF
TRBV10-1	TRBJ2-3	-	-	TGCGCCAGCAGTGATATATCAGGGGAAGTAACAGATACGCAGTATTTT	CASSDISGEVTDTQYF
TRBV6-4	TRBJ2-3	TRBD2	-	TGTGCCAGCAGTGTAACGGGAGGGGCAGATACGCAGTATTTT	CASSVTGGADTQYF
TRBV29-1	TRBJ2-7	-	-	TGCAGCGTTGATTCAGGCCCTTCCTACGAGCAGTACTTC	CSVDSGPSYEQYF
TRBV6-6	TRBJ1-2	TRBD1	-	TGTGCCAGCAGTCCCGGACAGGGGGTTTTCTATGGCTACACCTTC	CASSPGQGVFYGYTF
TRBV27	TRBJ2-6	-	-	TGTGCCAGCAGTGACCGAGAGGCTGGGGCCAACGTCCTGACTTTC	CASSDREAGANVLTF
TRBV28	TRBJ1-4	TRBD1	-	TGTGCCAGCAGTTCACCTACAGGGGCTTTAGGTGAAAAACTGTTTTTT	CASSSPTGALGEKLFF
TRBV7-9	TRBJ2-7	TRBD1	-	TGTGCCAGCAGCCCTAAGGACAGGACCTACGAGCAGTACTTC	CASSPKDRTYEQYF
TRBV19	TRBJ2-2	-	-	TGTGCCAGTAGTAGATCAGGCACCGGGGAGCTGTTTTTT	CASSRSGTGELFF
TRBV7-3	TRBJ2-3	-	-	TGTGCCAGCAGCTTAAAGGTAGCAGGGCCGGATACGCAGTATTTT	CASSLKVAGPDTQYF
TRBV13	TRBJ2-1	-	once	TGTGCCAGCAGTCCCCGCGGCGGGATCAACAATGAGCAGTTCTTC	CASSPRGGINNEQFF
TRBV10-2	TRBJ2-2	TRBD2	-	TGCGCCAGCAGTGAGATTAGGGACTACCCGAACACCGGGGAGCTGTTTTTT	CASSEIRDYPNTGELFF
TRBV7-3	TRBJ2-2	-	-	TGTGCCAGCAGCTCATTCGGCCAGGGGGGAAGCACCGGGGAGCTGTTTTTT	CASSSFGQGGSTGELFF
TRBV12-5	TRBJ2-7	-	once	TGTGCTAGTGCCTCCACGGGGGACAGTCGGAACGAGCAGTACTTC	CASASTGDSRNEQYF
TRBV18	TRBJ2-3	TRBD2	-	TGTGCCAGCTCACACCGGGGACTAGCGAAAGATACGCAGTATTTT	CASSHRGLAKDTQYF
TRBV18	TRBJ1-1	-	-	TGTGCCAGCTCACCGCAGGTCTCATTCACTGAAGCTTTCTTT	CASSPQVSFTEAFF
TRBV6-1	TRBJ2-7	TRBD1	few	TGTGCCAGCAGTGAGCCGGGACAGCGCTACGAGCAGTACTTC	CASSEPGQRYEQYF
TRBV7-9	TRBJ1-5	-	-	TGTGCCAGCAGCTCAGACAATCAGCCCCAGCATTTT	CASSSDNQPQHF
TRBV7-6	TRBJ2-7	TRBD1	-	TGTGCCAGCAGCACCTCTCCGAGACAGGGGAACGAGCAGTACTTC	CASSTSPRQGNEQYF